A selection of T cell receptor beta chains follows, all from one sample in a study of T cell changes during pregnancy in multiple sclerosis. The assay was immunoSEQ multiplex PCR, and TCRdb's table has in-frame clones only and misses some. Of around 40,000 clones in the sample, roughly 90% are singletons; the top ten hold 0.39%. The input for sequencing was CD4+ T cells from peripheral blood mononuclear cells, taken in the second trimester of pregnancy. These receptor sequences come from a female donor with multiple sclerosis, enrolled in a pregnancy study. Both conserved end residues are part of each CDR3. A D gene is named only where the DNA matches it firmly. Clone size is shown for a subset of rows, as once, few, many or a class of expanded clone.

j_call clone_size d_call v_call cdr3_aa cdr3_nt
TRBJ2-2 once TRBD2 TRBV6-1 CASSGLAQPAGELFF TGTGCCAGTTCGGGACTAGCTCAACCGGCCGGGGAGCTGTTTTTT
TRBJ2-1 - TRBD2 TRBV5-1 CASSSISGSLEDEQFF TGCGCCAGCAGTTCTATTAGCGGGAGTTTGGAGGATGAGCAGTTCTTC
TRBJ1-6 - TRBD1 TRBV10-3 CAIRGTGEGNSPLHF TGTGCCATCAGGGGGACAGGGGAAGGGAATTCACCCCTCCACTTT
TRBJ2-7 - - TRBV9 CASSADPGSSYEQYF TGTGCCAGCAGCGCTGACCCGGGATCCTCCTACGAGCAGTACTTC
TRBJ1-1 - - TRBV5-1 CASSGGTGNTEAFF TGCGCCAGCAGCGGCGGGACGGGGAACACTGAAGCTTTCTTT
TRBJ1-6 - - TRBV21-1 CASSKGQGSSYNSPLHF TGTGCCAGCAGCAAAGGACAGGGGAGCTCCTATAATTCACCCCTCCACTTT
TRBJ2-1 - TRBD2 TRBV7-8 CASSRGLAGSSYNEQFF TGTGCCAGCAGCCGAGGGCTAGCGGGCAGCTCCTACAATGAGCAGTTCTTC
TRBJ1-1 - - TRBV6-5 CASSLQGFTEAFF TGTGCCAGCAGTCTTCAGGGATTCACTGAAGCTTTCTTT
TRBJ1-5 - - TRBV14 CASSQGWSQPQHF TGTGCCAGCAGCCAAGGCTGGAGTCAGCCCCAGCATTTT
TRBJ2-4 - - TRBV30 CAWSAITRRGTKNIQYF TGTGCCTGGAGTGCTATCACCCGGCGAGGCACCAAAAACATTCAGTACTTC
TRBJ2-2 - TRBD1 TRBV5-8 CASSFDRGRTGELFF TGTGCCAGCAGCTTTGACAGGGGTAGGACCGGGGAGCTGTTTTTT
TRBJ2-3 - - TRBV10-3 CAISAGIPSTDTQYF TGTGCCATCAGTGCAGGCATCCCTAGCACAGATACGCAGTATTTT
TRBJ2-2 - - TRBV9 CASSPRYTGSSNTGELFF TGTGCCAGCAGCCCGCGTTACACAGGGAGTTCGAACACCGGGGAGCTGTTTTTT
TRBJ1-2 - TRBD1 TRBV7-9 CASSLEFGTEGADTF TGTGCCAGCAGCTTAGAGTTCGGGACAGAGGGGGCCGACACCTTC
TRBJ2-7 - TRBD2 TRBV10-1 CASSPGQGGTYEQYF TGCGCCAGCAGCCCGGGGCAGGGAGGGACCTACGAGCAGTACTTC
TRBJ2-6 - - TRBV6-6 CASTSRVAGANVLTF TGTGCCAGCACCTCTCGGGTAGCTGGGGCCAACGTCCTGACTTTC
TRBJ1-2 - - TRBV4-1 CASSQDVRAGGYTF TGCGCCAGCAGCCAAGACGTCAGGGCAGGTGGCTACACCTTC
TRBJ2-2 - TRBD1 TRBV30 CAWTRSGQGAGELFF TGTGCCTGGACCCGCTCCGGACAGGGGGCCGGGGAGCTGTTTTTT
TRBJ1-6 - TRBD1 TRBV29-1 CSVTTGQGNSPLHF TGCAGCGTCACGACGGGACAGGGGAATTCACCCCTCCACTTT
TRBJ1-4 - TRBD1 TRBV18 CASSRGRNEKLFF TGTGCCAGCTCCAGGGGGCGTAATGAAAAACTGTTTTTT
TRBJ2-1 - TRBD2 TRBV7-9 CASSLVSGEYNEQFF TGTGCCAGCAGCTTAGTTAGCGGGGAATACAATGAGCAGTTCTTC
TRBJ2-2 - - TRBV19 CASTPTSPTGELFF TGTGCCAGTACGCCAACAAGTCCCACCGGGGAGCTGTTTTTT